The 4 T cell receptor beta chains reported below all come from one sample, sequenced in a study of T cells after yellow fever vaccination. TCRdb re-derived calls from the 5' RACE reads in MiXCR, one entry per CDR3 protein. This table holds about 320,000 distinct CDR3 sequences, around 4.4% found once. Sample: PBMCs, taken 15 days after the yellow fever booster vaccination. The receptors were sampled from a man younger than 35 who received the YFV17D yellow fever vaccine.

In its sample, this clonotype was seen many times. This chain's CDR3 is CASSPSFNEGTEAFF. The CDR3 DNA follows: TGTGCCAGCAGCCCCAGTTTCAATGAAGGGACTGAAGCTTTCTTT. The chain employs TRBV9 and TRBJ1-1; D is undetermined. Germline V lookup: CDR1 SGDLS, CDR2 YYNGEE. This CDR3 comprises 15 residues. Trimming left V 4 bases short and J 5 bases short, with 18 bases between.

The gene calls are TRBV6-6 and TRBJ1-6, with TRBD1 matching over 9 bases. This CDR3 contains 16 residues. J lost 11 bases, V lost 6 bases, and 14 bases had no gene match. Germline CDR1 MNHNY, CDR2 SVGAGI (reference sequence). CDR3: CASSLNAGQGLPPLHF. The CDR3 bases are TGTGCCAGCAGCCTAAATGCGGGACAGGGCCTTCCACCCCTCCACTTT.

This sequence joins TRBV7-2 and TRBJ2-1, with a possible D match to TRBD2 (5 bases). The CDR3 extends over 14 amino acids. The V and J ends lost 5 bases and 8 bases respectively, with 16 bases between them. Germline V gene lookup returns CDR1 SGHTA and CDR2 FQGNSA. The CDR3 loop is CASSPAEGIHEQFF. CDR3 bases: TGTGCCAGCAGCCCAGCGGAAGGGATTCATGAGCAGTTCTTC.

The rearrangement uses TRBV4-3 and TRBJ2-7, with D possibly TRBD2 on 6 matching bases. V was pared by 1 base and J by 9 bases, with 13 bases between. In germline, CDR1 is LGHNA, CDR2 YSLEER. The CDR3 extends over 13 amino acids. The CDR3, as DNA: TGCGCCAGCAGCCAAGTCCGGGGAGGCGGGCAGTACTTC. It encodes CASSQVRGGGQYF.